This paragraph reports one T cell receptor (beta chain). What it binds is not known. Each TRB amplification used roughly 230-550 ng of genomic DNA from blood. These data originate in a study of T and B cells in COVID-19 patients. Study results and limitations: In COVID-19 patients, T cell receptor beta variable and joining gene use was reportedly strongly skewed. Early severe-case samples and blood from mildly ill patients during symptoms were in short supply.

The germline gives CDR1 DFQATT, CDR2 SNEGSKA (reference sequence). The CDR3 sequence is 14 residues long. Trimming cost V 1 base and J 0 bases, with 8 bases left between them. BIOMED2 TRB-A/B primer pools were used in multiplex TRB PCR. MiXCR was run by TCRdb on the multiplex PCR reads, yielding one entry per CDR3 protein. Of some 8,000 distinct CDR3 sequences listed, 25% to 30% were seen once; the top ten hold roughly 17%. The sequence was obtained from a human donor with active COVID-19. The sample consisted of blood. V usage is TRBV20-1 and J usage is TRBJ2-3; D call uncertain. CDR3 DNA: TGCAGTGCTAGAGGGGTTTATAGCACAGATACGCAGTATTTT. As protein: CSARGVYSTDTQYF.